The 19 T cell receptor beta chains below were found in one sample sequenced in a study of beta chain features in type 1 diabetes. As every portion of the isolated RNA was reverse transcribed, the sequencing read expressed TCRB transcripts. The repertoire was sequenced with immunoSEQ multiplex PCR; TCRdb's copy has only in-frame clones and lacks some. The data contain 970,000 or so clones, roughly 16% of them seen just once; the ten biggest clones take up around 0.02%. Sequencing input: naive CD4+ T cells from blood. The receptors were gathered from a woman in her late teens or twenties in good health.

The CDR3 bases are TGTGCCAGCAGTTACTCGTTCCAGCGGACATACGAGCAGTACTTC. Residues: CASSYSFQRTYEQYF. The V gene is TRBV6-5, the J gene TRBJ2-7; the D gene could be TRBD1 or TRBD2 (5 bases each). Germline CDR1 is MNHEY and CDR2 is SVGAGI. This CDR3 region has 15 residues. Trimming shortened V by 0 bases and J by 4 bases, and 13 bases separated the two germline ends.

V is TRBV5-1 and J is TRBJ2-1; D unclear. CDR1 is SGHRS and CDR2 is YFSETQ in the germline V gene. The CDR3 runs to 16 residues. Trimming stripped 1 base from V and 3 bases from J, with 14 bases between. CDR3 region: CASSLSVLRSYNEQFF. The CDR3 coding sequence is TGCGCCAGCAGCTTGTCGGTCTTGAGGAGCTACAATGAGCAGTTCTTC.

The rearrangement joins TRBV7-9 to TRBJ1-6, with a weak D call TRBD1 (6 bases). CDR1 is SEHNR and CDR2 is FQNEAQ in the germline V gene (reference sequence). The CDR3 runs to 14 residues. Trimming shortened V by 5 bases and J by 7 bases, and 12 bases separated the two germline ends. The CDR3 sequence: CASSPPGTNSPLHF. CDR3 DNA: TGTGCCAGCAGCCCCCCCGGGACAAATTCACCCCTCCACTTT.

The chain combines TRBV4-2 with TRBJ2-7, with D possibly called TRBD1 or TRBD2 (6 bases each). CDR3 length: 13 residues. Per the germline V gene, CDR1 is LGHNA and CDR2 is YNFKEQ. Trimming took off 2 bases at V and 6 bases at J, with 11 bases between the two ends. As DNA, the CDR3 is TGTGCCAGCAGCCAACAAGGAGGGGGCGAGCAGTACTTC. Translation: CASSQQGGGEQYF.

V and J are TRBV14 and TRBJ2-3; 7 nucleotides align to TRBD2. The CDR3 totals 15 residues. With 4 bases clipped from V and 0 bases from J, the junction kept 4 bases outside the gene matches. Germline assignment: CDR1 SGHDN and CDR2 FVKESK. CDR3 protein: CASSRWTRSTDTQYF. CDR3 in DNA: TGTGCCAGCAGCCGATGGACTAGAAGCACAGATACGCAGTATTTT.

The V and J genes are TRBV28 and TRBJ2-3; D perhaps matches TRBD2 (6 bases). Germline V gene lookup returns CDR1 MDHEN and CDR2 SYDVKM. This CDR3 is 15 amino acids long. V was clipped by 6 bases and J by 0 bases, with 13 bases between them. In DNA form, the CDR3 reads TGTGCCAGCAGCCAAGCCGGGACTAGCACAGATACGCAGTATTTT. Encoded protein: CASSQAGTSTDTQYF.

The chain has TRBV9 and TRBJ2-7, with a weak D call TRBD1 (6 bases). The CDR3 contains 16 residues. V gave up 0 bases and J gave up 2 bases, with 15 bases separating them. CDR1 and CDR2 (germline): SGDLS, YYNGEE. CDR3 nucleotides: TGTGCCAGCAGCGTAGACGGACGGGCAGGGGCCTACGAGCAGTACTTC. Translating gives CASSVDGRAGAYEQYF.

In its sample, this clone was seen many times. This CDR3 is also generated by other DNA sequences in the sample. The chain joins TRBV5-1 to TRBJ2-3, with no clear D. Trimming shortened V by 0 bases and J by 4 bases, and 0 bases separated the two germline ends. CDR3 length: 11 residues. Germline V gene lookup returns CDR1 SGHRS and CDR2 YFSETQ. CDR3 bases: TGCGCCAGCAGCTTGGCAGATACGCAGTATTTT. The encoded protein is CASSLADTQYF. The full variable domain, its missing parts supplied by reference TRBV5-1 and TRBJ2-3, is KAGVTQTPRYLIKTRGQQVTLSCSPISGHRSVSWYQQTPGQGLQFLFEYFSETQRNKGNFPGRFSGRQFSNSRSEMNVSTLELGDSALYLCASSLADTQYFGPGTRLTVL.

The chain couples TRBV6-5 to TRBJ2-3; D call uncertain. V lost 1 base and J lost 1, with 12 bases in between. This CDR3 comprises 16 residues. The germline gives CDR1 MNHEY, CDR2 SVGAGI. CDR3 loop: CASSYYSAWGTDTQYF. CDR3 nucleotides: TGTGCCAGCAGTTACTACTCGGCCTGGGGCACAGATACGCAGTATTTT.

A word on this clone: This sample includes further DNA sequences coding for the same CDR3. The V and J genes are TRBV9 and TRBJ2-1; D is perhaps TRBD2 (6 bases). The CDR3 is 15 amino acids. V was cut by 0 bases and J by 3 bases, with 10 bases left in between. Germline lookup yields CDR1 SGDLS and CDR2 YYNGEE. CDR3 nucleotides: TGTGCCAGCAGCGTAGGCGGGGCGGGCTACAATGAGCAGTTCTTC. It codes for CASSVGGAGYNEQFF. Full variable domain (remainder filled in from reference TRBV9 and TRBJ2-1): DSGVTQTPKHLITATGQRVTLRCSPRSGDLSVYWYQQSLDQGLQFLIQYYNGEERAKGNILERFSAQQFPDLHSELNLSSLELGDSALYFCASSVGGAGYNEQFFGPGTRLTVL.

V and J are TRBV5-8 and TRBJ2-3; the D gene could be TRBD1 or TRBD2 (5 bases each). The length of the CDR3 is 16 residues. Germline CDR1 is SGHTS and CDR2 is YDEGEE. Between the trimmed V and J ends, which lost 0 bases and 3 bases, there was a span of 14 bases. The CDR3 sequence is CASSLVRLAGTDTQYF. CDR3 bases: TGTGCCAGCAGCTTGGTTCGGCTAGCAGGGACAGATACGCAGTATTTT.

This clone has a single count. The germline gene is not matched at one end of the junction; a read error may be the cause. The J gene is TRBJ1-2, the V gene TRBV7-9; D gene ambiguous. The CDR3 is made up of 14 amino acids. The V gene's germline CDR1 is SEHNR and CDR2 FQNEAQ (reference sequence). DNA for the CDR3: TGTGCCTGCAGCTTAGCGCTCCCGAGCTATGGCTACACCTTC. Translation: CACSLALPSYGYTF. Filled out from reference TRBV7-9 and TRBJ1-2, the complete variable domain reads DTGVSQNPRHKITKRGQNVTFRCDPISEHNRLYWYRQTLGQGPEFLTYFQNEAQLEKSRLLSDRFSAERPKGSFSTLEIQRTEQGDSAMYLCACSLALPSYGYTFGSGTRLTVV.

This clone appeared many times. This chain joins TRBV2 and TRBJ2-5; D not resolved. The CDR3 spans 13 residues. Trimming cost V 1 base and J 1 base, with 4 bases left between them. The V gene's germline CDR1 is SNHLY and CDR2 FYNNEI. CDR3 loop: CASSEDSQETQYF. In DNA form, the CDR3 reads TGTGCCAGCAGTGAAGACAGCCAAGAGACCCAGTACTTC.

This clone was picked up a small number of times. The chain's CDR3 is CASSQKRQGYEQYF. The DNA of the CDR3 is TGTGCCAGCAGCCAAAAAAGACAGGGATACGAGCAGTACTTC. V usage is TRBV11-2 and J usage is TRBJ2-7; 7 nucleotides line up with TRBD1. CDR1 is SGHAT and CDR2 is FQNNGV in the germline V gene. The CDR3 length is 14 residues. The junction had 8 bases not matched to a gene; V was cut back by 5 bases and J by 4 bases.

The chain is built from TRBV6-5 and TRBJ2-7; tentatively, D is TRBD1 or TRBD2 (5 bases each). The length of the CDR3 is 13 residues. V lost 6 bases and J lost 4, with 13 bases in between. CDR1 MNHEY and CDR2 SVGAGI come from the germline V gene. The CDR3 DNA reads TGTGCCAGCAGCCGAGTTTGGGGGTACGAGCAGTACTTC. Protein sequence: CASSRVWGYEQYF.

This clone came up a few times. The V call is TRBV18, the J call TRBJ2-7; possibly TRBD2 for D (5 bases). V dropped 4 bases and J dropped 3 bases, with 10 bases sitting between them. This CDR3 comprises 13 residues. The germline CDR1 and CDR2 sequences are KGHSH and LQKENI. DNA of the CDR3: TGTGCCAGCTCACAGAGTGCGGGCTACGAGCAGTACTTC. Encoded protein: CASSQSAGYEQYF.

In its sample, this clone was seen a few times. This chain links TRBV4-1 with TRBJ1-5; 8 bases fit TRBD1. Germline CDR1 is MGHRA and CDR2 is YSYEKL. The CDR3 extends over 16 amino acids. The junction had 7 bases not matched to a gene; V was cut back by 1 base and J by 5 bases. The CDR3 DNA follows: TGCGCCAGCAGCCAAGTTGGCAGGGGGCGCGATCAGCCCCAGCATTTT. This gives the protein CASSQVGRGRDQPQHF.

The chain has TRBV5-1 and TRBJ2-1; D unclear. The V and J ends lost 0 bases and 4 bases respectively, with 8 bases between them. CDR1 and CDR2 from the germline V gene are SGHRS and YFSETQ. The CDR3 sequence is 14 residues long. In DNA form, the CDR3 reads TGCGCCAGCAGCTTGGTGGCTTCTTACAATGAGCAGTTCTTC. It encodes CASSLVASYNEQFF. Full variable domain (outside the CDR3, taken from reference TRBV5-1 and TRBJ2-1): KAGVTQTPRYLIKTRGQQVTLSCSPISGHRSVSWYQQTPGQGLQFLFEYFSETQRNKGNFPGRFSGRQFSNSRSEMNVSTLELGDSALYLCASSLVASYNEQFFGPGTRLTVL.

The DNA for the CDR3 is TGCAGCGTTGTGCCGGGGACCACGGCCCAGTACTTC. It translates to CSVVPGTTAQYF. The chain carries TRBV29-1 and TRBJ2-5; perhaps D is TRBD1 or TRBD2 (5 bases each). Germline CDR1 SQVTM, CDR2 ANQGSEA. The length of the CDR3 is 12 residues. Trimming left V 4 bases short and J 9 bases short, with 15 bases between.